The entry below describes one T cell receptor (beta chain). These data are taken from a study of blood T cells in healthy people across ages. PCR was performed a second time for about 6 to 11 cycles using a sample-barcoded 5' primer and a J-beta primer mix. From the 5' RACE reads, TCRdb called clonotypes with MiXCR, one entry per CDR3 protein. In the table there are 1,500,000 or so distinct CDR3 sequences, 35% to 45% of which are singletons. The CDR3 is 17 amino acids. CDR1 and CDR2 from the germline V gene are LGHNA and YNFKEQ. Sample: blood. V gene TRBV4-2 combines with J gene TRBJ2-5; 12 bases align to TRBD1. Judging by the DNA end, TRBJ2-7 fits better; the J call may be wrong. This sequence was found in a woman under 30 in good health. The CDR3 DNA sequence: TGTGCCAGCAGCCGACCCGAGGGACAGGGGGCGTTAGGCGAGCAGTACTTC. Translating it yields CASSRPEGQGALGEQYF.